These 21 T cell receptor beta chains were sequenced from one sample in a study of early T cells in non-severe SARS-CoV-2 infection. TCRdb passed the 5' RACE reads through MiXCR, listing each CDR3 protein once. The sample includes approximately 68,000 distinct CDR3 sequences, about 9.4% seen only once; the top ten take under 10%. Sequenced here: whole blood, sampled at baseline. These receptor sequences come from an adult who was a healthcare worker with PCR-confirmed SARS-CoV-2 infection or an uninfected control (not recorded which).

The chain employs TRBV12-3 or TRBV12-4 and TRBJ1-2; no clear D. Trimming stripped 0 bases from V and 4 bases from J, with 9 bases between. The CDR3 is made up of 14 amino acids. The CDR3 loop is CASSLARGSYGYTF. The CDR3 nucleotides read TGTGCCAGCAGTTTAGCGCGCGGGTCCTATGGCTACACCTTC.

The chain carries TRBV19 and TRBJ2-3, with 16 bases matching TRBD2. The V segment lost 5 bases and the J segment 4 bases; nucleotides outside the gene matches: 3. The CDR3 is made up of 16 amino acids. The germline V gene has CDR1 LNHDA and CDR2 SQIVND (reference sequence). The CDR3 DNA reads TGTGCCAGTAGTGTCGGGACTAGCGGGGGGGCAGATACGCAGTATTTT. Its protein product is CASSVGTSGGADTQYF.

This clonotype turned up a few times. The chain couples TRBV24-1 to TRBJ1-1; D is ambiguous. Germline V gene lookup returns CDR1 KGHDR and CDR2 SFDVKD. This CDR3 is 13 amino acids long. V gave up 6 bases and J gave up 1 base, with 8 bases separating them. CDR3 nucleotides: TGTGCCACCAGTACAGACTCGAACACTGAAGCTTTCTTT. Amino acids: CATSTDSNTEAFF.

V usage is TRBV5-1 and J usage is TRBJ2-1; D tentatively fits TRBD1 or TRBD2 (6 bases each). The CDR3 spans 17 residues. Germline-derived CDR1 and CDR2 are SGHRS and YFSETQ. V shed 4 bases and J shed 7 bases, with 24 bases lying between them. CDR3 sequence reads: CASSRNMITGAANEQFF. The CDR3 DNA is TGCGCCAGCAGCCGAAATATGATTACGGGGGCTGCTAATGAGCAGTTCTTC. Full variable domain (missing parts from reference TRBV5-1 and TRBJ2-1): KAGVTQTPRYLIKTRGQQVTLSCSPISGHRSVSWYQQTPGQGLQFLFEYFSETQRNKGNFPGRFSGRQFSNSRSEMNVSTLELGDSALYLCASSRNMITGAANEQFFGPGTRLTVL.

This clonotype appeared many times. The chain employs TRBV20-1 and TRBJ1-6, with unresolved D. V lost 3 bases and J lost 9, with 12 bases in between. The CDR3 extends over 13 amino acids. Germline CDR1 DFQATT, CDR2 SNEGSKA (reference sequence). CDR3 in DNA: TGCAGTGCTAGGACGGATTTAAGTTCACCCCTCCACTTT. Its translation is CSARTDLSSPLHF.

The gene calls are TRBV5-4 and TRBJ2-1; D remains unclear. The V gene lost 4 bases and the J gene lost 1 base, with 3 bases spanning the gap. The CDR3 has 12 amino acids. The germline V gene encodes CDR1 SGHNT and CDR2 YYREEE (reference sequence). The CDR3 DNA reads TGTGCCAGCAGCCAATCCTACAATGAGCAGTTCTTC. It translates to CASSQSYNEQFF.

In its sample, this clonotype was seen many times. This chain connects TRBV19 to TRBJ2-7; 8 nucleotides align to TRBD1. Germline V lookup: CDR1 LNHDA, CDR2 SQIVND (reference sequence). V was pared by 1 base and J by 2 bases, with 7 bases of the junction left unmatched. This CDR3 contains 16 residues. This CDR3 reads CASSIAPTGVTYEQYF. CDR3 in DNA: TGTGCCAGTAGTATAGCCCCGACAGGGGTTACCTACGAGCAGTACTTC. Full variable domain (rest looked up from reference TRBV19 and TRBJ2-7): DGGITQSPKYLFRKEGQNVTLSCEQNLNHDAMYWYRQDPGQGLRLIYYSQIVNDFQKGDIAEGYSVSREKKESFPLTVTSAQKNPTAFYLCASSIAPTGVTYEQYFGPGTRLTVT.

The chain employs TRBV10-2 and TRBJ2-2; the match to TRBD2 covers 9 bases. The CDR3 sequence is 16 residues long. V shed 5 bases and J 6 bases; nucleotides not matched to a gene: 10. Germline V lookup: CDR1 WSHSY, CDR2 SAAADI. The CDR3 protein is CASSLRGGASAGELFF. For the CDR3, the DNA is TGCGCCAGCAGTCTCCGCGGGGGGGCGTCCGCCGGGGAGCTGTTTTTT.

This clonotype was seen repeatedly, ten times or more. The chain employs TRBV11-2 and TRBJ2-1, with 8 bases identical to TRBD1. The junction had 9 bases not matched to a gene; V was cut back by 4 bases and J by 7 bases. Germline V lookup: CDR1 SGHAT, CDR2 FQNNGV. This CDR3 has 15 residues. CDR3 region: CASSSPGTGQNEQFF. The CDR3 bases are TGTGCCAGCAGCTCCCCTGGGACAGGACAAAATGAGCAGTTCTTC. The full variable domain, its missing parts supplied by reference TRBV11-2 and TRBJ2-1, is EAGVAQSPRYKIIEKRQSVAFWCNPISGHATLYWYQQILGQGPKLLIQFQNNGVVDDSQLPKDRFSAERLKGVDSTLKIQPAKLEDSAVYLCASSSPGTGQNEQFFGPGTRLTVL.

V is TRBV12-3 or TRBV12-4 and J is TRBJ1-1; D not resolved. The length of the CDR3 is 12 residues. V lost 6 bases and J 6 bases, leaving 11 bases between the germline ends. The CDR3 protein is CASSILGAEAFF. In DNA form, the CDR3 reads TGTGCCAGCAGCATACTGGGCGCTGAAGCTTTCTTT.

This clonotype was detected a few times. The CDR3 protein is CASSLSDRGLVNTEAFF. The CDR3 DNA reads as TGTGCCAGCAGCTTATCGGACAGGGGGCTTGTGAACACTGAAGCTTTCTTT. The chain employs TRBV11-2 and TRBJ1-1; 11 bases fit TRBD1. The length of the CDR3 is 17 residues. Germline CDR1 SGHAT, CDR2 FQNNGV. The V gene end was trimmed by 2 bases and the J gene end by 0 bases; junction bases not matched to a gene: 5. The full variable domain, with the rest looked up from reference TRBV11-2 and TRBJ1-1, is EAGVAQSPRYKIIEKRQSVAFWCNPISGHATLYWYQQILGQGPKLLIQFQNNGVVDDSQLPKDRFSAERLKGVDSTLKIQPAKLEDSAVYLCASSLSDRGLVNTEAFFGQGTRLTVV.

This clonotype has just a few counts. The junction departs from the called germline gene at one end, perhaps through a read error. The chain couples TRBV20-1 to TRBJ1-2; 7 bases line up with TRBD1. Germline CDR1 reads DFQATT; CDR2 reads SNEGSKA (reference sequence). The CDR3 has 12 residues. DNA of the CDR3: TGCAGTGCTAGTAGTGGACAGGCCGCTAGAGCCTTC. This sequence encodes CSASSGQAARAF.

This clonotype was detected ten times or more. The genes are TRBV2 and TRBJ2-6, with 12 bases fitting TRBD1. After removal of 6 bases from V and 0 bases from J, the junction contained 3 bases not matched to a gene. The CDR3 length is 17 residues. The germline CDR1 and CDR2 sequences are SNHLY and FYNNEI. For the CDR3, the DNA is TGTGCCAGCAGAACGGGACAGGGGGCCTCTGGGGCCAACGTCCTGACTTTC. This codes for CASRTGQGASGANVLTF. The full variable domain, with the rest looked up from reference TRBV2 and TRBJ2-6, is EPEVTQTPSHQVTQMGQEVILRCVPISNHLYFYWYRQILGQKVEFLVSFYNNEISEKSEIFDDQFSVERPDGSNFTLKIRSTKLEDSAMYFCASRTGQGASGANVLTFGAGSRLTVL.

The sample holds a few counts of this clonotype. The chain is built from TRBV4-1 and TRBJ2-1; 14 bases fit TRBD2. CDR1 and CDR2 from the germline V gene are MGHRA and YSYEKL. CDR3 length equals 17 residues. Trimming at V came to 4 bases and at J to 9 bases, leaving 11 bases not matched to a gene. In DNA form, the CDR3 reads TGCGCCAGCAGCCGAGGACTAGCGGGGGGCCTTCAGACTGAGCAGTTCTTC. Encoded protein: CASSRGLAGGLQTEQFF.

The chain carries TRBV10-1 and TRBJ1-6; 9 bases align to TRBD1. CDR1 and CDR2 (germline): WNHNN, SYGVQD (reference sequence). Unmatched junction bases numbered 19, after V lost 6 bases and J lost 7 bases. This CDR3 region has 19 residues. The CDR3 loop reads CASRVLTDRDRAENSPLHF. In DNA form, the CDR3 reads TGCGCCAGCAGAGTACTTACCGATCGGGACAGGGCGGAAAATTCACCCCTCCACTTT.

There are a few counts of this clonotype. The gene calls are TRBV7-2 and TRBJ2-7; D remains ambiguous. This CDR3 comprises 12 residues. CDR1 is SGHTA, CDR2 FQGNSA, per germline. V lost 5 bases and J lost 3, with 8 bases in between. CDR3 protein: CASSDTYYEQYF. CDR3 DNA sequence: TGTGCCAGCAGCGATACCTACTACGAGCAGTACTTC.

This clonotype was seen a handful of times. V is TRBV5-6 and J is TRBJ2-1; D is unresolved. CDR1 is SGHDT and CDR2 is YYEEEE in the germline V gene. V was pared by 0 bases and J by 7 bases, with 8 bases between. The CDR3 is 13 residues long. The CDR3 loop reads CASSLGPANEQFF. DNA for the CDR3: TGTGCCAGCAGCTTGGGCCCGGCAAATGAGCAGTTCTTC.

In this sample, this clonotype turned up a few times. The chain has TRBV7-2 and TRBJ1-4; no firm D call. CDR3 length: 13 residues. Germline CDR1 SGHTA, CDR2 FQGNSA. V gave up 4 bases and J gave up 6 bases, with 9 bases separating them. CDR3: CASSYRADEKLFF. DNA of the CDR3: TGTGCCAGCAGCTACCGGGCCGATGAAAAACTGTTTTTT. The variable domain in full, with the rest retrieved from reference TRBV7-2 and TRBJ1-4, is GAGVSQSPSNKVTEKGKDVELRCDPISGHTALYWYRQSLGQGLEFLIYFQGNSAPDKSGLPSDRFSAERTGGSVSTLTIQRTQQEDSAVYLCASSYRADEKLFFGSGTQLSVL.

This clonotype showed up many times. This chain joins TRBV6-5 and TRBJ1-4; TRBD1 aligns across 7 bases. The CDR3 consists of 13 residues. Germline-derived CDR1 and CDR2 are MNHEY and SVGAGI. V lost 6 bases to trimming and J lost 7 bases; unmatched junction nucleotides: 5. In DNA form, the CDR3 reads TGTGCCAGCAGGACAGGGTCCGGTGAAAAACTGTTTTTT. The encoded protein is CASRTGSGEKLFF.

This clonotype showed up many times. V and J are TRBV25-1 and TRBJ1-3; TRBD1 matches at 9 bases. The trim removed 8 bases at V and 6 bases at J, leaving 5 bases unmatched. The V gene's germline CDR1 is MGHDK and CDR2 SYGVNS. The CDR3 covers 13 residues. The CDR3 DNA follows: TGTGCCAGCCCAAGGACAGGGGAAAACACCATATATTTT. Its protein product is CASPRTGENTIYF.

This clonotype came up many times. The V gene is TRBV19, the J gene TRBJ1-5, with unresolved D. The germline CDR1 and CDR2 sequences are LNHDA and SQIVND (reference sequence). The CDR3 is made up of 14 amino acids. Trimming stripped 3 bases from V and 4 bases from J, with 10 bases between. The CDR3 is CASSIGAGNQPQHF. The CDR3 nucleotides read TGTGCCAGTAGTATCGGCGCGGGGAATCAGCCCCAGCATTTT.